The text below deals with one T cell receptor (beta chain). Its antigen remains unknown. This entry is derived from a study of a mutant IDH1 vaccine in newly diagnosed glioma. About the study: Patients got their first vaccination 4-6 weeks after radiotherapy alone, or with temozolomide cycles.

Here immunoSEQ multiplex PCR was the method, and the copy in TCRdb shows in-frame clones only, minus some. The sample records fewer than 70,000 clones, 75% to 90% being singletons. This CDR3 contains 15 residues. The ends lost 4 bases at V and 7 bases at J; junction bases unmatched: 10. The germline V gene has CDR1 SGHVS and CDR2 FNYEAQ. As to time point: week 47, end of study. Vaccination comprised doses that each held 300 ug of mutant IDH1 20-mer peptide, plus topical imiquimod. Regarding the study as a whole: Shifts in the top peripheral T cell clonotypes seemed unrelated to pseudoprogression. Overall, just under 95% of patients had vaccine-induced immune responses.

This clonotype was sampled from a young man with glioma. The chain has TRBV7-6 and TRBJ1-2; 9 positions match TRBD1. The sample was PBMCs, taken from a glioma patient whose treatment included an IDH1 peptide vaccine. For the CDR3, the DNA is TGTGCCAGCAGCTCGCCCGGGACAGGGCGTGGTGGCTACACCTTC. Amino acid sequence: CASSSPGTGRGGYTF.